This T cell receptor (beta chain) is drawn from a study of blood T cell repertoires in COVID-19. About the research overall: The origin of the acute and convalescent COVID-19 samples was the United States, Italy and Spain. Sample material is recorded as cDNA or gDNA derived from T cells, B-cell-depleted T cells, or PBMCs.

Original processing methods: Estimation of nucleated cell counts relied on the amplification of reference gene primers. This table comes from immunoSEQ multiplex PCR, and its TCRdb copy is limited to in-frame clones, with some not included. The V and J calls and clone size are taken from that table; D and trimming were inferred from the DNA. Of more than 350,000 clones listed, around 87% are singletons. The study drew participants aged about 18 to 89 years from some 24 US areas. The germline CDR1 and CDR2 sequences are KGHSH and LQKENI. Trimming pared 0 bases from V and 5 bases from J, leaving 20 bases between. The CDR3 has 18 amino acids.

Sequencing was done on a sample of PBMCs or T cells enriched from blood (not recorded which). The TCR was taken from a man aged 18-30 years who had recovered from COVID-19. This chain joins TRBV18 and TRBJ2-1; a weak D match, TRBD1 (5 bases). This CDR3 is CASSPPGSGVRVNNEQFF. For the CDR3, the DNA is TGTGCCAGCTCACCACCCGGAAGTGGCGTCAGGGTAAACAATGAGCAGTTCTTC.